Sequencing of this TCR beta chain was carried out in a study of identical twins. Whole-study results and caveats: Reduced insertions were recorded for abundant cord blood beta clonotypes, with no such pattern in memory repertoires. Instead of following the same donors, the conclusions were based on cross-sectional statistical analysis.

This clonotype was detected many times. What it binds is not known. The CDR3 spans 14 residues. The germline V gene has CDR1 SGHRS and CDR2 YFSETQ. V shed 4 bases and J shed 4 bases, with 14 bases lying between them. The cDNA had a unique molecular identifier and a template-switch universal primer site. TCRdb processed the 5' RACE reads anew with MiXCR; each CDR3 protein has one entry. The data hold 310,000 or so distinct CDR3 sequences, with approximately 8% observed a single time. This sample also belongs to another study, concerning yellow fever vaccine responses in identical twins. That work contributes: On the reported evidence, twins' vaccine T cell responses seemed partly convergent and partly personalized.

Sequencing used memory (CD45RO+) T cells sorted from blood. This TCR came from a woman under 30 in good health. V gene TRBV5-1 combines with J gene TRBJ1-2; maybe TRBD1 (5 bases). CDR3 residues: CASSAQGEGYGYTF. Here the CDR3 DNA reads TGCGCCAGCAGCGCCCAAGGGGAGGGCTATGGCTACACCTTC.